The present T cell receptor (beta chain) was sequenced within a study of CD8+ T cells in alopecia areata. Stated treatment: oral pan-JAK inhibitor, 5-10 mg twice daily. V was cut by 4 bases and J by 15 bases, with 10 bases left in between. The CDR3 has 11 amino acids. Germline lookup yields CDR1 SGHTA and CDR2 FQGNSA. Reverse transcription of extracted RNA yielded cDNA, which provided the sequencing template. The assay was immunoSEQ multiplex PCR, and TCRdb's table has in-frame clones only and misses some. The table includes approximately 280,000 clones, roughly 60% detected once. The input for sequencing was CD4+ T cells sorted from blood, taken at week 24, from a patient treated with tofacitinib. The chain carries TRBV7-2 and TRBJ1-6; a possible D gene is TRBD1 (6 bases). The receptor's source is a human donor with alopecia areata. The CDR3: CASSWDMVLHF. For the CDR3, the DNA is TGTGCCAGCAGCTGGGACATGGTCCTCCACTTT.